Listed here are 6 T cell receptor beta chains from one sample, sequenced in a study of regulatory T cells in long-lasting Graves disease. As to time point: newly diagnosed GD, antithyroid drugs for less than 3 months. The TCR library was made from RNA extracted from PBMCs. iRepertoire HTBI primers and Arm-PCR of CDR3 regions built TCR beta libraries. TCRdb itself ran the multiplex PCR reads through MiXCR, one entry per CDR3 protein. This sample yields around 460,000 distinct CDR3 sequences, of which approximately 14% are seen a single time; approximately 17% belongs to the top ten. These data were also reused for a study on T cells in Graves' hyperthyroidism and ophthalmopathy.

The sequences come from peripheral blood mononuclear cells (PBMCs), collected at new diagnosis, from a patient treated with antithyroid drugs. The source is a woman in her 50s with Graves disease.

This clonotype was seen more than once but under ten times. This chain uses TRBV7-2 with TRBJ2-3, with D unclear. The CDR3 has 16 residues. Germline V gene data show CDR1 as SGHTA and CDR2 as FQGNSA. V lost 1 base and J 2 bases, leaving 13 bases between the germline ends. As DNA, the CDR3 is TGTGCCAGCAGCTTAGTTGGGGATGCTGCCACAGATACGCAGTATTTT. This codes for CASSLVGDAATDTQYF. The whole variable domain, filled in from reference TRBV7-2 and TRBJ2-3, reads GAGVSQSPSNKVTEKGKDVELRCDPISGHTALYWYRQSLGQGLEFLIYFQGNSAPDKSGLPSDRFSAERTGGSVSTLTIQRTQQEDSAVYLCASSLVGDAATDTQYFGPGTRLTVL.

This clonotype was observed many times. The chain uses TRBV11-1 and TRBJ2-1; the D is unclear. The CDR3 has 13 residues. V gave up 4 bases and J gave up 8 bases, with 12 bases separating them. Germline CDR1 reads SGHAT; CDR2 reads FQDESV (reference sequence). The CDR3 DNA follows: TGTGCCAGCAGCTCATCCCGAGGCTATGAGCAGTTCTTC. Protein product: CASSSSRGYEQFF.

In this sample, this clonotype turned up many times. CDR3 amino acids: CASSPDLAGAYEQYF. CDR3 coding DNA: TGTGCCAGCAGTCCGGATCTAGCGGGAGCTTACGAGCAGTACTTC. The V gene is TRBV12-3 or TRBV12-4, the J gene TRBJ2-7; 10 nucleotides match TRBD2. V was pared by 5 bases and J by 4 bases, with 8 bases of the junction left unmatched. The length of the CDR3 is 15 residues.

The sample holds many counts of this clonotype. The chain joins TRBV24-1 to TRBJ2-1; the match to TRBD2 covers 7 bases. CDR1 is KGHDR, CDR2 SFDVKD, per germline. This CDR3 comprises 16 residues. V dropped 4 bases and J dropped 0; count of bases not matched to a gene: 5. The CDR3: CATSETSARSYNEQFF. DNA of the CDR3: TGTGCCACCAGTGAAACTAGCGCCCGCTCCTACAATGAGCAGTTCTTC.

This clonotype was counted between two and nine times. The CDR3 here is CASSREQGASNQPQHF. In DNA form, the CDR3 reads TGTGCCAGCAGTCGCGAACAGGGGGCGAGCAATCAGCCCCAGCATTTT. The gene calls are TRBV28 and TRBJ1-5; 9 positions match TRBD1. The V gene end was trimmed by 5 bases and the J gene end by 1 base; junction bases not matched to a gene: 6. CDR1 is MDHEN and CDR2 is SYDVKM in the germline V gene. This CDR3 is 16 amino acids long. The whole variable domain, filled in from reference TRBV28 and TRBJ1-5, reads DVKVTQSSRYLVKRTGEKVFLECVQDMDHENMFWYRQDPGLGLRLIYFSYDVKMKEKGDIPEGYSVSREKKERFSLILESASTNQTSMYLCASSREQGASNQPQHFGDGTRLSIL.

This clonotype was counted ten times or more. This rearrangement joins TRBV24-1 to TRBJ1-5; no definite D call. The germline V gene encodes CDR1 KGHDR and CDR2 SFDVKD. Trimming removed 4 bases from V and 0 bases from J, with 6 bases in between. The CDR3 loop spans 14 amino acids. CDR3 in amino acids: CATSEIYSNQPQHF. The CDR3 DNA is TGTGCCACCAGTGAAATATATAGCAATCAGCCCCAGCATTTT.